This TCR beta chain was recorded in a study of technical replicates of blood from several donors. Germline-derived CDR1 and CDR2 are MDHEN and SYDVKM. The V gene end was trimmed by 3 bases and the J gene end by 4 bases; junction bases not matched to a gene: 8. The CDR3 consists of 15 residues. Repertoires were generated with immunoSEQ multiplex PCR, while TCRdb's copy carries only in-frame clones and drops some. The table records roughly 70,000 clones, 95% to 97% of them present only once. The V call is TRBV28, the J call TRBJ2-7; the match to TRBD2 covers 8 bases. What was sequenced was T cells isolated from PBMCs. This clonotype originated in a human donor in good health. As DNA, the CDR3 is TGTGCCAGCAGTTTGAAAAGCGGGAGTGGTTACGAGCAGTACTTC. It yields the protein CASSLKSGSGYEQYF.